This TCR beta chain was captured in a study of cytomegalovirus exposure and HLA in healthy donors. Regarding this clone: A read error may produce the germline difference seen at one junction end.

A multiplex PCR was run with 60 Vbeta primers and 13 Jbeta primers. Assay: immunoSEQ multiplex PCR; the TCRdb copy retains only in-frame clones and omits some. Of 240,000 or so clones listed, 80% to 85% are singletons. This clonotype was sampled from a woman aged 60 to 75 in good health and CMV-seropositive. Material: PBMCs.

In nucleotides, the CDR3 is TGTGCTAGCAGCTTGGTGGGAGGGCCGGGACAGACCCAGTACTTC. This sequence encodes CASSLVGGPGQTQYF. The chain couples TRBV7-7 to TRBJ2-5; 7 positions match TRBD2. CDR1 and CDR2 from the germline V gene are SSHAT and FNYEAQ (reference sequence). The CDR3 length is 15 residues.